In its sample, the clone carrying this TCR beta chain ranks as medium-sized. The data originate from a study of blood T cell repertoires in COVID-19. As for the study in general: Acute-phase and convalescent COVID-19 samples originated in the United States, Italy and Spain. PBMCs, B-cell-depleted T cells, or T cells were the source of the cDNA or gDNA that made up the material.

The CDR3 totals 16 residues. Germline trimming cut 5 bases from V and 3 bases from J; bases unmatched to any gene: 10. Germline V gives CDR1 SGHVS, CDR2 FNYEAQ. Under the authors' procedure: Reference gene primer amplification yielded estimated nucleated cell counts. Here immunoSEQ multiplex PCR was the method, and the copy in TCRdb shows in-frame clones only, minus some. D and trimming were read from the DNA, whereas the V and J calls and clone size are those reported in that table. The data contain about 70,000 clones, around 86% of them seen just once; the ten biggest clones take up approximately 11%.

The chain links TRBV7-6 to TRBJ2-3, with 8 bases lining up with TRBD2. Sequenced material: peripheral blood. The clonotype was recovered from a woman younger than 35 with acute or convalescent COVID-19. In DNA form, the CDR3 reads TGTGCCAGCAGCGAAGCTAGCGGGTCGGGGACAGATACGCAGTATTTT. It codes for CASSEASGSGTDTQYF. Variable domain in full (rest from reference TRBV7-6 and TRBJ2-3): GAGVSQSPRYKVTKRGQDVALRCDPISGHVSLYWYRQALGQGPEFLTYFNYEAQQDKSGLPNDRFSAERPEGSISTLTIQRTEQRDSAMYRCASSEASGSGTDTQYFGPGTRLTVL.